The 20 T cell receptor beta chains presented below share a single source sample, sequenced in a study of neurological immune-mediated disorders. One entry per CDR3 protein results from TCRdb running MiXCR on the 5' RACE reads. This sample yields about 51,000 distinct CDR3 sequences, of which approximately 15% are seen a single time; roughly 4% belongs to the top ten. The sample taken for sequencing was PBMCs. Receptor source: a man aged 55-75 years in good health.

As concerns this clonotype: One base away lies a much larger clone, so this may be a sequencing read error. The rearrangement uses TRBV20-1 and TRBJ2-7; perhaps D is TRBD1 or TRBD2 (5 bases each). In germline, CDR1 is DFQATT, CDR2 SNEGSKA (reference sequence). The CDR3 sequence is 12 residues long. The CDR3 spells CNAIRGAVEQYF. CDR3 nucleotides: TGCAATGCTATCCGAGGGGCTGTCGAGCAGTACTTC.

The sample holds a few counts of this clonotype. The rearrangement links TRBV6-5 to TRBJ2-7; no clear D. This CDR3 has 11 amino acids. V was trimmed by 1 base and J by 4 bases, leaving 2 bases between them. Germline CDR1 reads MNHEY; CDR2 reads SVGAGI. The CDR3 nucleotides read TGTGCCAGCAGTTACTTGTACGAGCAGTACTTC. Its protein product is CASSYLYEQYF.

The gene calls are TRBV7-9 and TRBJ2-7; D is uncertain. Germline V lookup: CDR1 SEHNR, CDR2 FQNEAQ (reference sequence). Trimming cost V 2 bases and J 1 base, with 9 bases left between them. The CDR3 loop spans 14 amino acids. DNA for the CDR3: TGTGCCAGCAGCTTATCCCCAAGTTCCTACGAGCAGTACTTC. Its translation: CASSLSPSSYEQYF.

This clonotype was counted at least ten times. This chain links TRBV7-2 with TRBJ2-1; D is possibly TRBD2 (6 bases). CDR1 SGHTA and CDR2 FQGNSA come from the germline V gene. The CDR3 is 15 amino acids. V shed 3 bases and J shed 5 bases, with 14 bases lying between them. CDR3 region: CASSFYAGQNNEQFF. The CDR3 DNA is TGTGCCAGCAGCTTCTATGCGGGGCAGAACAATGAGCAGTTCTTC.

In its sample, this clonotype was seen many times. The genes are TRBV6-2 or TRBV6-3 and TRBJ1-5; possible D gene TRBD1, 5 bases. Germline CDR1 is MNHEY and CDR2 is SVGEGT. The CDR3 is 15 amino acids. Trimming left V 4 bases short and J 0 bases short, with 10 bases between. The CDR3 bases are TGTGCCAGCAGTTCAAAGGGGTATAGCAATCAGCCCCAGCATTTT. Translation: CASSSKGYSNQPQHF.

To note about this clonotype: It may be a read error: a sequence one base away is much more abundant. The chain has TRBV12-3 or TRBV12-4 and TRBJ2-7; TRBD2 agrees at 9 bases. V was clipped by 3 bases and J by 0 bases; unmatched bases: 18. The CDR3 contains 20 residues. The CDR3 DNA reads TGTGCCAGCAGTTTTTGGGGGGGTGCTAGCGGGACCGGGGTCTCCTACGAGCAGTACTTC. The encoded protein is CASSFWGGASGTGVSYEQYF.

This clonotype has ten or more counts. The chain recombines TRBV28 with TRBJ2-1, with D perhaps matching TRBD2 (6 bases). Trimming shortened V by 6 bases and J by 15 bases, and 21 bases separated the two germline ends. CDR1 MDHEN and CDR2 SYDVKM come from the germline V gene. The CDR3 loop spans 13 amino acids. Here the CDR3 reads CASRYSGDTRRFF. The CDR3 region has the DNA TGTGCCAGCAGATATAGCGGAGACACGAGGCGGTTCTTC.

This clonotype was recorded many times. J is TRBJ1-4 and V is TRBV20-1, with 8 bases aligning to TRBD1. The CDR3 covers 15 residues. Germline CDR1 DFQATT, CDR2 SNEGSKA (reference sequence). The J segment lost 7 bases and the V segment lost 4 bases, leaving 11 bases of the junction unmatched. The CDR3 DNA is TGCAGTGCTACCCCCAGGGGGCGGAGGAGTGAAAAACTGTTTTTT. Translated: CSATPRGRRSEKLFF.

The sample holds many counts of this clonotype. CDR3 coding DNA: TGCAGTGCGGAAGGACTAGCGGGAGGAAGGGGAACCTACAATGAGCAGTTCTTC. Its protein product is CSAEGLAGGRGTYNEQFF. This chain connects TRBV20-1 to TRBJ2-1; 14 bases map to TRBD2. The V gene end was trimmed by 6 bases and the J gene end by 2 bases; junction bases not matched to a gene: 12. Germline V CDR1 and CDR2: DFQATT, SNEGSKA (reference sequence). The CDR3 contains 18 residues.

The table lists this clonotype with many counts. The chain carries TRBV19 and TRBJ2-7, with TRBD2 matching 8 bases. The trim removed 5 bases at V and 6 bases at J, leaving 12 bases unmatched. Per germline, CDR1 LNHDA and CDR2 SQIVND (reference sequence). There are 15 residues in the CDR3. The CDR3 loop is CASSADSGSFSEQYF. In DNA, the CDR3 is TGTGCCAGTAGTGCTGACAGCGGGAGTTTCTCCGAGCAGTACTTC.

This clonotype was detected many times. The genes are TRBV7-2 and TRBJ2-3; 10 positions agree with TRBD2. Losses at the gene ends were 5 bases for V and 4 bases for J; bases not matched to a gene: 6. Germline V gene sequence: CDR1 SGHTA, CDR2 FQGNSA. The CDR3 extends over 15 amino acids. The CDR3 is CASSTGLAMADTQYF. The CDR3 DNA reads TGTGCCAGCAGCACGGGACTAGCGATGGCAGATACGCAGTATTTT.

This chain joins TRBV12-3 or TRBV12-4 and TRBJ1-5; D possibly corresponds to TRBD1 (6 bases). Trimming stripped 8 bases from V and 0 bases from J, with 17 bases between. The length of the CDR3 is 16 residues. CDR3 sequence (DNA): TGTGCCAGCGAGGGAGGGGGTATTTATAGCAATCAGCCCCAGCATTTT. This sequence encodes CASEGGGIYSNQPQHF.

This sequence joins TRBV7-2 and TRBJ1-2, with a weak D call TRBD1 (5 bases). The V gene lost 8 bases and the J gene lost 4 bases, with 26 bases spanning the gap. This CDR3 is 17 amino acids long. Looked up from germline, CDR1 is SGHTA and CDR2 is FQGNSA. CDR3 DNA: TGTGCCAGCCCGAGTAACGCCCGACAGTACGGCCCCTATGGCTACACCTTC. Protein product: CASPSNARQYGPYGYTF.

This clonotype appeared once. The chain is built from TRBV6-5 and TRBJ2-7, with D possibly called TRBD1 or TRBD2 (6 bases each). Looked up from germline, CDR1 is MNHEY and CDR2 is SVGAGI. This CDR3 contains 13 residues. The CDR3 bases are TGTGCTAGCTGTAAGGGGGGTCTCGACGAGCAGTACTTC. The encoded protein is CASCKGGLDEQYF.

The sample holds many counts of this clonotype. The CDR3 region has the DNA TGTGCCAGCAGCCCTCGAAACTACGAGCAGTACTTC. Protein product: CASSPRNYEQYF. The chain carries TRBV3-1 and TRBJ2-7; D is unresolved. V dropped 4 bases and J dropped 3 bases, with 7 bases sitting between them. Per germline, CDR1 LGHDT and CDR2 YNNKEL (reference sequence). CDR3 length: 12 residues.

This clonotype was seen once. The V gene is TRBV7-8, the J gene TRBJ1-3; tentatively, D is TRBD1 (5 bases). Trimming took off 1 base at V and 2 bases at J, with 15 bases between the two ends. Germline V gives CDR1 SGHVS, CDR2 FQNEAQ. This CDR3 has 17 amino acids. DNA for the CDR3: TGTGCCAGCAGCTTAGGCCCCCAGGGTTCCCCTGGAAACACCATATATTTT. It yields the protein CASSLGPQGSPGNTIYF.

The table lists this clonotype with many counts. The rearrangement links TRBV28 to TRBJ1-1; D remains ambiguous. Germline assignment: CDR1 MDHEN and CDR2 SYDVKM. Trimming shortened V by 1 base and J by 11 bases, and 8 bases separated the two germline ends. The CDR3 length is 11 residues. The CDR3, as DNA: TGTGCCAGCAGTTTATCCAGGTCGGCTTTCTTT. Amino acids: CASSLSRSAFF.

This sequence joins TRBV29-1 and TRBJ2-5, with 8 bases lining up with TRBD2. The ends lost 7 bases at V and 2 bases at J; junction bases unmatched: 6. The CDR3 contains 13 residues. Germline V gives CDR1 SQVTM, CDR2 ANQGSEA. The DNA for the CDR3 is TGCAGCGGTTTGTTAGCGGGACAAGAGACCCAGTACTTC. This encodes CSGLLAGQETQYF.

This clonotype was picked up many times. CDR3: CASSLPSGRAGYTF. The CDR3 DNA reads as TGTGCCAGCAGCTTACCCTCGGGCAGGGCTGGCTACACCTTC. This chain joins TRBV7-9 and TRBJ1-2; possible D gene TRBD1, 5 bases. Trimming removed 2 bases from V and 7 bases from J, with 14 bases in between. The germline CDR1 and CDR2 sequences are SEHNR and FQNEAQ (reference sequence). There are 14 residues in the CDR3.

About this clonotype: Given a much more abundant clone one base away, this may be a read error. The rearrangement uses TRBV5-1 and TRBJ2-1; 7 bases map to TRBD2. V lost 6 bases and J lost 0; bases outside the gene matches: 9. CDR3 length equals 16 residues. Germline V lookup: CDR1 SGHRS, CDR2 YFSETQ. CDR3 nucleotides: TGCGCCAGCAACATTGATGGCGGGAGCTCCTACAATGAGCAGTTCTTC. Amino acids: CASNIDGGSSYNEQFF.